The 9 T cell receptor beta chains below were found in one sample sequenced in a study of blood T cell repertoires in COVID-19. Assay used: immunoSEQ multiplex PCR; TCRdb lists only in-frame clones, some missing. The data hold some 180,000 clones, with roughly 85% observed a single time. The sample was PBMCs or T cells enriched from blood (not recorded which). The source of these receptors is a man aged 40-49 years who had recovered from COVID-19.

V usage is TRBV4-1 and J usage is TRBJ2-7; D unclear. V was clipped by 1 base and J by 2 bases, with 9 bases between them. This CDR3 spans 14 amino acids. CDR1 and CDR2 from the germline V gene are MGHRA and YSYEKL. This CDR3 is CASSQALPPYEQYF. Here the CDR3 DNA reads TGCGCCAGCAGCCAAGCTCTACCCCCCTACGAGCAGTACTTC.

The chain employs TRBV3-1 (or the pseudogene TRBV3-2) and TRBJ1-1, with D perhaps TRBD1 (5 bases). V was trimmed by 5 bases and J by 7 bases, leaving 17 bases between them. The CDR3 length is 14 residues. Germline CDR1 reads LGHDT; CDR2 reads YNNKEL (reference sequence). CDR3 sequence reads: CASSNRVRGVEAFF. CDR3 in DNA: TGTGCCAGCAGCAATCGAGTTAGGGGCGTTGAAGCTTTCTTT.

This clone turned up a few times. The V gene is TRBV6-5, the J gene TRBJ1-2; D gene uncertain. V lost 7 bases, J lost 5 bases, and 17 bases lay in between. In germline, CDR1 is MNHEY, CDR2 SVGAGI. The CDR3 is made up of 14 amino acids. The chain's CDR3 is CASTNALSAYGYTF. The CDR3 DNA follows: TGTGCCAGCACCAACGCCCTAAGCGCGTATGGCTACACCTTC.

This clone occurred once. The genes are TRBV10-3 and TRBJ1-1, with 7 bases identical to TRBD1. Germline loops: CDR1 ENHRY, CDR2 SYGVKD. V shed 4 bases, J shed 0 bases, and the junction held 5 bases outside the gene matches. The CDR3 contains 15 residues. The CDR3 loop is CAISAPGQLNTEAFF. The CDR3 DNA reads TGTGCCATCAGTGCCCCGGGACAGTTGAACACTGAAGCTTTCTTT.

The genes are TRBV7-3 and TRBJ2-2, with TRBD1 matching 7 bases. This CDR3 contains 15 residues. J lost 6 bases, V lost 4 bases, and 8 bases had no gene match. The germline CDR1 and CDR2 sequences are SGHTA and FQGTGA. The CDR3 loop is CASSSSRQGPGELFF. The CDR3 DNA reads TGTGCCAGCAGCTCCTCTAGACAGGGTCCCGGGGAGCTGTTTTTT.

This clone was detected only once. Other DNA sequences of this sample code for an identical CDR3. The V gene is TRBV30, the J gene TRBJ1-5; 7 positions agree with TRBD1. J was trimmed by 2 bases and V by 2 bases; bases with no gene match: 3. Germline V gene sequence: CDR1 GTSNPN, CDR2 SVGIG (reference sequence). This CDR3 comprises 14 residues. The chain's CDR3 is CAWSPGQGNQPQHF. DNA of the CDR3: TGTGCCTGGAGTCCAGGACAGGGCAATCAGCCCCAGCATTTT. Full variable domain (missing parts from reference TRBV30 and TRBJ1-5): SQTIHQWPATLVQPVGSPLSLECTVEGTSNPNLYWYRQAAGRGLQLLFYSVGIGQISSEVPQNLSASRPQDRQFILSSKKLLLSDSGFYLCAWSPGQGNQPQHFGDGTRLSIL.

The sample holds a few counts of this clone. The chain's CDR3 is CASSGQGGTGELFF. CDR3 DNA: TGTGCCAGCAGCGGACAGGGCGGAACCGGGGAGCTGTTTTTT. This rearrangement joins TRBV6-5 to TRBJ2-2; 8 nucleotides align to TRBD1. Germline assignment: CDR1 MNHEY and CDR2 SVGAGI. The ends lost 6 bases at V and 5 bases at J; junction bases unmatched: 5. The length of the CDR3 is 14 residues.

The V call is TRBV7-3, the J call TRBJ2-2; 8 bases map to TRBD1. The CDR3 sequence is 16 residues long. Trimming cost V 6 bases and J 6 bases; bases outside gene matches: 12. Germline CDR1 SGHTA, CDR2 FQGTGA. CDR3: CASRSTDRVSAGELFF. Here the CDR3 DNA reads TGTGCCAGCAGATCTACGGACAGGGTTAGCGCCGGGGAGCTGTTTTTT.

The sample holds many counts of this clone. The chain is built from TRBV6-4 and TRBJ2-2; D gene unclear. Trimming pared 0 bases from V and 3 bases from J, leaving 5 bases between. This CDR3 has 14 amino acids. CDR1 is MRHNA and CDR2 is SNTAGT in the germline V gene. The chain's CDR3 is CASSDSTHTGELFF. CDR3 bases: TGTGCCAGCAGTGACTCGACACACACCGGGGAGCTGTTTTTT.